A selection of T cell receptor beta chains follows, all from one sample in a study of shared clonotypes between healthy human individuals. The table came from immunoSEQ multiplex PCR; TCRdb's copy has only in-frame clones and leaves some out. The table lists 2,100,000 or so clones, 90% to 96% of them singletons. The specimen sequenced was naive CD4+ T cells sorted from blood. The receptors stem from a man aged 18 to 30 in good health. Both conserved end residues are part of each CDR3. The D gene is left open where the match is weak. Clone size, where shown, is once, few, many, or a class for clones that have expanded.

D gene	clone size	V gene	CDR3 length	J gene	CDR3 DNA	CDR3 protein
NA	NA	TRBV5-1	13	TRBJ1-4	TGCGCCAGCAGCACCCGGACGGATGAAAAACTGTTTTTT	CASSTRTDEKLFF
NA	NA	TRBV25-1	13	TRBJ2-7	TGTGCCAGCAGTGAATGGGGGAGCTACGAGCAGTACTTC	CASSEWGSYEQYF
NA	NA	TRBV5-6	15	TRBJ1-1	TGTGCCAGCAGCTCCCTGAAAAAGGGCACCACTGAAGCTTTCTTT	CASSSLKKGTTEAFF
NA	NA	TRBV12-5	22	TRBJ1-1	TGTGCTAGTGGTTTGGTTACCTCCTTTAATGTTAGAGAGGAGGGTCAGAACACTGAAGCTTTCTTT	CASGLVTSFNVREEGQNTEAFF
NA	NA	TRBV21-1	16	TRBJ1-5	TGTGCCAGCAGCAAAAGGCCTGGTGATTGCAATCAGCCCCAGCATTTT	CASSKRPGDCNQPQHF
NA	NA	TRBV6-5	14	TRBJ1-1	TGTGCCAGCAGTTACGGATGGGGGAACACTGAAGCTTTCTTT	CASSYGWGNTEAFF
NA	NA	TRBV18	15	TRBJ1-2	TGTGCCAGCTCATCCCGGGGTCACCGCAACTATGGCTACACCTTC	CASSSRGHRNYGYTF
NA	NA	TRBV5-1	14	TRBJ1-1	TGCGCCAGCAGCCGTCCGGACGGTAACACTGAAGCTTTCTTT	CASSRPDGNTEAFF
NA	NA	TRBV2	12	TRBJ1-1	TGTGCCAGCAGTGAAAGGTGGGACGAAGCTTTCTTT	CASSERWDEAFF
TRBD1	NA	TRBV19	15	TRBJ2-2	TGTGCCAGTAGCCCCTCGACAGGGGGCACCGGGGAGCTGTTTTTT	CASSPSTGGTGELFF
NA	NA	TRBV6-1	16	TRBJ1-2	TGTGCCAGCAGTGCTCCCGGGTCGTCCGTAAACTATGGCTACACCTTC	CASSAPGSSVNYGYTF
NA	NA	TRBV14	17	TRBJ1-6	TGTGCCAGCAGCCAAGATACAGGGAGCTCCTATAATTCACCCCTCCACTTT	CASSQDTGSSYNSPLHF
NA	NA	TRBV29-1	15	TRBJ2-7	TGCAGCGTTGAAGATCCGACAGGAAAAAGCTACGAGCAGTACTTC	CSVEDPTGKSYEQYF
TRBD1	once	TRBV5-4	15	TRBJ1-2	TGTGCCAGCAGCCTGCCGGGACAGTCGATATCCGGCTACACCTTC	CASSLPGQSISGYTF
NA	NA	TRBV5-1	14	TRBJ1-2	TGCGCCAGCAGCTTGGTCCCAGACATCTATGGCTACACCTTC	CASSLVPDIYGYTF
NA	NA	TRBV7-8	14	TRBJ2-3	TGTGCCAGCAGCGCTCGCGATTCCCCAGATACGCAGTATTTT	CASSARDSPDTQYF
TRBD2	NA	TRBV5-4	16	TRBJ2-7	TGTGCCAGCAGCCGGGGCGGTAGCGGGACCTCCTACGAGCAGTACTTC	CASSRGGSGTSYEQYF
NA	once	TRBV18	15	TRBJ1-1	TGTGCCAGCTCAAGAGCTAAGTCATCGAACACTGAAGCTTTCTTT	CASSRAKSSNTEAFF
NA	NA	TRBV7-2	15	TRBJ1-5	TGTGCCAGCAGCTTTCAAGCGGGGGGCAATCAGCCCCAGCATTTT	CASSFQAGGNQPQHF
NA	NA	TRBV2	19	TRBJ1-3	TGTGCCAGCAGTGAAGCGACTCCGGGGGGCCTTGCTGGCGGAAACACCATATATTTT	CASSEATPGGLAGGNTIYF
TRBD1	NA	TRBV5-1	14	TRBJ2-1	TGCGCCAGCTCGACGACAACAGGGGGCCTTGAGCAGTTCTTC	CASSTTTGGLEQFF
TRBD1	NA	TRBV6-4	16	TRBJ1-2	TGTGCCAGCAGTGACCTTCCTGGACAGGGGAGGTATGGCTACACCTTC	CASSDLPGQGRYGYTF
TRBD1	NA	TRBV30	16	TRBJ1-1	TGTGCCTGGAGGATTAAGGGGGCGCGGGGGAACACTGAAGCTTTCTTT	CAWRIKGARGNTEAFF
NA	NA	TRBV18	15	TRBJ1-3	TGTGCCAGCTCACCATTTTCGGGGGAAAGAAACACCATATATTTT	CASSPFSGERNTIYF
TRBD2	NA	TRBV7-2	15	TRBJ2-1	TGTGCCAGCAGCAGGGGACTAGCGGGATACAATGAGCAGTTCTTC	CASSRGLAGYNEQFF
NA	NA	TRBV5-1	14	TRBJ2-1	TGCGCCAGCAGCGAGGGGCCGCTGCCCAATGAGCAGTTCTTC	CASSEGPLPNEQFF
TRBD1	NA	TRBV6-5	14	TRBJ1-1	TGTGCCAGCAGGCGAGGACAGGGAGGCACTGAAGCTTTCTTT	CASRRGQGGTEAFF
TRBD1	NA	TRBV5-1	14	TRBJ2-7	TGCGCCAGCAGCTCGGACAGGGGATTCTACGAGCAGTACTTC	CASSSDRGFYEQYF